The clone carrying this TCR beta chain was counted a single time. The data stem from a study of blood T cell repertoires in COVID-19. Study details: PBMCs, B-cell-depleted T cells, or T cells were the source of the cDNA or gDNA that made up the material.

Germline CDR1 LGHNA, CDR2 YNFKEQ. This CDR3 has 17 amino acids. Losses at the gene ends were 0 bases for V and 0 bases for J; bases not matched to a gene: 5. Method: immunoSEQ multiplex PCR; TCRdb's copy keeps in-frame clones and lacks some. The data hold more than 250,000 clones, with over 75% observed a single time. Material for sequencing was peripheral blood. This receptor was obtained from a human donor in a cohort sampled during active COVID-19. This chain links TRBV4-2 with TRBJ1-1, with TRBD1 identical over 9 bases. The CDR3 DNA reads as TGTGCCAGCAGCCAAGATGGTGGGACAGGGCTGAACACTGAAGCTTTCTTT. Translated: CASSQDGGTGLNTEAFF.